The rows below give T cell receptor beta chains drawn from one sample of a study of CD8 T cells in ankylosing spondylitis. TCRdb redid the calling of the 5' RACE reads with MiXCR, one entry per CDR3 protein. Of 50,000 to 75,000 distinct CDR3 sequences listed, under 7.5% were seen once; the top ten hold roughly 5%. The sample taken for sequencing was synovial fluid, either unsorted or a sorted T cell fraction (not recorded which). Receptors were obtained from a male donor with ankylosing spondylitis. CDR3s include the opening cysteine and the closing phenylalanine or tryptophan. The size field reads how often the clone was seen (once, few, many) or a class if it is expanded.

cdr3_aa: CSVPPPGTSFHEQFF
clone_size: many
v_call: TRBV29-1

cdr3_aa: CASSLVGMNTEAFF
clone_size: few
v_call: TRBV5-1

cdr3_aa: CASSSDRVPTDTQYF
clone_size: few
v_call: TRBV18

cdr3_aa: CASSLDPGNTEAFF
clone_size: few
v_call: TRBV11-2

cdr3_aa: CASSSPASGKWGEQFF
clone_size: many
v_call: TRBV28

cdr3_aa: CASSYIAGTGDTEAFF
clone_size: many
v_call: TRBV6-5

cdr3_aa: CASSLVAGTYNEQFF
clone_size: medium-sized
v_call: TRBV5-1

cdr3_aa: CASSFGPAGQGAHYQYF
clone_size: many
v_call: TRBV7-2

cdr3_aa: CASSSLGSSYNEQFF
clone_size: few
v_call: TRBV6-5

cdr3_aa: CASSLEREEAWNEQYF
clone_size: many
v_call: TRBV12-3/TRBV12-4

cdr3_aa: CASSLGGGGSGSQETQYF
clone_size: many
v_call: TRBV5-6

cdr3_aa: CASSPNTRVGSPLHF
clone_size: many
v_call: TRBV28